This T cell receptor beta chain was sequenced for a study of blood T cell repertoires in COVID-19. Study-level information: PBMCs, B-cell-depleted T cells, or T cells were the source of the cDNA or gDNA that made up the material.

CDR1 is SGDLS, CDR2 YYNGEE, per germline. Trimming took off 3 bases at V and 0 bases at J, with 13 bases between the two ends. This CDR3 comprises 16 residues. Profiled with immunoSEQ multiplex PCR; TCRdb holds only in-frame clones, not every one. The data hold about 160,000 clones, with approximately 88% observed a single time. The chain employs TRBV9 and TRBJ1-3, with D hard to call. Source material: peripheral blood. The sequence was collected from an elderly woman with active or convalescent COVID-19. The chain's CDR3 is CASSGSGGISGNTIYF. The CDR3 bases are TGTGCCAGCAGCGGTAGCGGCGGGATCTCTGGAAACACCATATATTTT.